Listed below are T cell receptor beta chains from one sample, sequenced in a study of blood T cell repertoires in COVID-19. Assay used: immunoSEQ multiplex PCR; TCRdb lists only in-frame clones, some missing. The sample records 140,000 to 150,000 clones, 88% being singletons. The specimen sequenced was peripheral blood. The source is a human donor with COVID-19, enrolled during active disease. The donor label of this sample is uncertain. Each CDR3 is given with its conserved first and last residue. The D gene is left open where the match is weak. Size tells how often a clone was seen (once, few, many) or the class of an expanded clone, and some rows leave it out.

V	J	D	size	DNA	CDR3
TRBV3-1/TRBV3-2	TRBJ2-1	TRBD2	once	TGTGCCAGCAGCCCCAGCGGGGTTACGTGGAATGAGCAGTTCTTC	CASSPSGVTWNEQFF
TRBV7-3	TRBJ2-5	TRBD2	.	TGTGCCAGCAGCTCTAGCGGGGCAGACCAAGAGACCCAGTACTTC	CASSSSGADQETQYF
TRBV11-3	TRBJ2-1	TRBD2	.	TGTGCCAGCAGCTTAGCGGGGCTAGCGGGGCACTCCTACAATGAGCAGTTCTTC	CASSLAGLAGHSYNEQFF
TRBV18	TRBJ1-3	.	.	TGTGCCAGCTCACCAGTAGCCAGCTCTGGAAACACCATATATTTT	CASSPVASSGNTIYF
TRBV5-4	TRBJ1-1	.	.	TGTGCCAGCAGCTCCGAGGGAGGAACTGAAGCTTTCTTT	CASSSEGGTEAFF
TRBV12-5	TRBJ2-6	.	.	TGTGCTAGTGGTTTGGGGAGCTCTGGGGCCAACGTCCTGACTTTC	CASGLGSSGANVLTF
TRBV6-1	TRBJ2-7	.	.	TGTGCCAGCAGTGAATTCGGTCGGGGTACCCCAACCTACGAGCAGTACTTC	CASSEFGRGTPTYEQYF
TRBV7-9	TRBJ1-2	.	many	TGTGCCAGCAGCTTAGATGGGGCAAACTATGGCTACACCTTC	CASSLDGANYGYTF
TRBV6-5	TRBJ1-1	.	.	TGTGCCAGCAGTTACCCAGGGGCCAGGAACACTGAAGCTTTCTTT	CASSYPGARNTEAFF
TRBV6-2/TRBV6-3	TRBJ1-1	.	.	TGTGCCAGCAGCCCGACACTGAACACTGAAGCTTTCTTT	CASSPTLNTEAFF
TRBV30	TRBJ1-5	.	.	TGTGCCTGGAGTACACGAAGCAATCAGCCCCAGCATTTT	CAWSTRSNQPQHF
TRBV24-1	TRBJ2-6	.	.	TGTGCCACCAGTGACCCAAGACAGACTGGGGCCAACGTCCTGACTTTC	CATSDPRQTGANVLTF
TRBV7-9	TRBJ2-5	TRBD2	few	TGTGCCAGCAGCTCAGAGACTAGCGGAGCCCAAGAGACCCAGTACTTC	CASSSETSGAQETQYF
TRBV2	TRBJ1-5	.	once	TGTGCCAGCAGTGAAGGCTATAGCAATCAGCCCCAGCATTTT	CASSEGYSNQPQHF
TRBV6-5	TRBJ2-7	TRBD2	.	TGTGCCAGCAGTTTCGCGGGAGATTTCGGGTACGAGCAGTACTTC	CASSFAGDFGYEQYF
TRBV5-4	TRBJ2-5	.	.	TGTGCCAGCAGCTTGTCCCTGGAGCCCTTTATGACCCAGTACTTC	CASSLSLEPFMTQYF
TRBV7-9	TRBJ1-1	.	.	TGTGCCAGCAGCTTAGGACAGAACACTGAAGCTTTCTTT	CASSLGQNTEAFF
TRBV5-4	TRBJ2-2	.	.	TGTGCCAGCTCCCCCGGGGCAGGGGTGAGCACCGGGGAGCTGTTTTTT	CASSPGAGVSTGELFF
TRBV7-8	TRBJ2-7	.	.	TGTGCCAGCAGCCCACCGAGAAGGAGCTCCCGACACGAGCAGTACTTC	CASSPPRRSSRHEQYF
TRBV6-5	TRBJ2-5	.	.	TGTGCCAGCACTACGGGGGATCAAGAGACCCAGTACTTC	CASTTGDQETQYF
TRBV9	TRBJ2-7	TRBD2	.	TGTGCCAGCAGCCCCAGGCTAGCGGATAACTACGAGCAGTACTTC	CASSPRLADNYEQYF
TRBV5-4	TRBJ1-2	TRBD1	.	TGTGCCAGCAGCCGGACAGGGGGGGAAAATGGCTACACCTTC	CASSRTGGENGYTF
TRBV11-2	TRBJ1-3	.	.	TGTGCCAGCAGCTTAGGCCCCGACAGGGGAAACACCATATATTTT	CASSLGPDRGNTIYF
TRBV27	TRBJ1-4	.	.	TGTGCCAGCAGTTTACGTCGGAGCGAAAAACTGTTTTTT	CASSLRRSEKLFF
TRBV19	TRBJ2-2	.	.	TGTGCCAGTTCACAGGGTTTTTCGAACACCGGGGAGCTGTTTTTT	CASSQGFSNTGELFF
TRBV11-3	TRBJ2-3	.	.	TGTGCCAGCAGCTTAGATATCAGGCCAGATACGCAGTATTTT	CASSLDIRPDTQYF
TRBV7-2	TRBJ2-7	TRBD2	few	TGTGCCAGCAGCTTAGGCCTAGCGGGGGACTACGAGCAGTACTTC	CASSLGLAGDYEQYF
TRBV18	TRBJ1-3	.	.	TGTGCCAGCTCACCACAAACCAGCTCTGGAAACACCATATATTTT	CASSPQTSSGNTIYF
TRBV19	TRBJ1-5	.	.	TGTGCCAGTAGTGAGCGGGGGGCGCCGGGCAATCAGCCCCAGCATTTT	CASSERGAPGNQPQHF
TRBV7-2	TRBJ2-6	TRBD2	.	TGTGCCAGCAGCTTAGAGGGTAGCGGGACCTCTGGGGCCAACGTCCTGACTTTC	CASSLEGSGTSGANVLTF
TRBV19	TRBJ1-2	.	once	TGTGCCAGTAGGACAGTTGGTGGCTACACCTTC	CASRTVGGYTF
TRBV12-5	TRBJ2-1	TRBD2	.	TGTGCTAGTGCCCCGGTGGCGGGGGGCCTTTTTTCCTACAATGAGCAGTTCTTC	CASAPVAGGLFSYNEQFF
TRBV7-9	TRBJ1-1	.	.	TGTGCCAGCAGCTCCCAGGGGAACACTGAAGCTTTCTTT	CASSSQGNTEAFF
TRBV6-5	TRBJ1-2	.	once	TGTGCCAGCAGTTACTCGGGCCCACCTAACTATGGCTACACCTTC	CASSYSGPPNYGYTF
TRBV5-1	TRBJ1-2	TRBD1	.	TGCGCCAGCAGCTTGGGACAGGGACGCGGCTACACCTTC	CASSLGQGRGYTF
TRBV20-1	TRBJ2-7	.	once	TGCAGTGCCGGGACCTACGAGCAGTACTTC	CSAGTYEQYF
TRBV28	TRBJ2-2	TRBD1	.	TGTGCCAGCACTCCTGGGGCAGGGGGCACCGGGGAGCTGTTTTTT	CASTPGAGGTGELFF
TRBV29-1	TRBJ1-3	TRBD1	.	TGCAGCGCCGCAGGGGGTGCAGGAAACACCATATATTTT	CSAAGGAGNTIYF
TRBV3-1/TRBV3-2	TRBJ2-1	.	.	TGTGCCAGCAGCCAACCCCCTAAGAATGAGCAGTTCTTC	CASSQPPKNEQFF
TRBV7-8	TRBJ2-1	TRBD1	.	TGTGCCAGCAGCTTGGACAGGGGACTCCAACACAATGAGCAGTTCTTC	CASSLDRGLQHNEQFF
TRBV13	TRBJ2-5	TRBD2	.	TGTGCCAGCAGCAACCGTGGGACTAGCGGGAGAGAGACCCAGTACTTC	CASSNRGTSGRETQYF
TRBV19	TRBJ2-7	TRBD1	.	TGTGCCAGTAGTACGGGACAGGGGGCGATTAACGAGCAGTACTTC	CASSTGQGAINEQYF
TRBV29-1	TRBJ1-2	.	.	TGCAGCTTCGGCCAGGAACCACTCTATGGCTACACCTTC	CSFGQEPLYGYTF
TRBV12-3/TRBV12-4	TRBJ1-2	TRBD1	.	TGTGCCAGCAGTCCGACAGGGAACTATGGCTACACCTTC	CASSPTGNYGYTF
TRBV7-9	TRBJ2-7	TRBD1	.	TGTGCCAGCAGCAATCCGGGACAGTCCTACGAGCAGTACTTC	CASSNPGQSYEQYF
TRBV27	TRBJ1-2	TRBD1	.	TGTGCCAGCAGTCCGGGACAGGGGGCTTACTATGGCTACACCTTC	CASSPGQGAYYGYTF
TRBV7-9	TRBJ1-4	.	.	TGTGCCAGCAGGGACACAGGTTCAACTAATGAAAAACTGTTTTTT	CASRDTGSTNEKLFF
TRBV6-5	TRBJ1-6	.	.	TGTGCCGGGGGACGCTGGACAGACAATTCACCCCTCCACTTT	CAGGRWTDNSPLHF
TRBV4-1	TRBJ1-1	.	.	TGCGCCAGCAGCCAACTCGGGAAGCTTAATGAAGCTTTCTTT	CASSQLGKLNEAFF
TRBV6-6	TRBJ1-2	.	.	TGTGCCAGCAGTTACAGTGCGGGGGAAGGCTATGGCTACACCTTC	CASSYSAGEGYGYTF
TRBV27	TRBJ2-3	.	.	TGTGCCAGCAGTTTTCTCGCCAGGGGGGTACGCACAGATACGCAGTATTTT	CASSFLARGVRTDTQYF
TRBV10-3	TRBJ1-6	TRBD1	.	TGTGCCATCAGGACAGGGGATAATTCACCCCTCCACTTT	CAIRTGDNSPLHF
TRBV7-8	TRBJ1-1	TRBD1	.	TGTGCCAGCAGCTTGAAAATACAGGGGCACACTGAAGCTTTCTTT	CASSLKIQGHTEAFF
TRBV27	TRBJ2-2	.	.	TGTGCCAGCAGTTTAATCCGGGAGAGGTACACCGGGGAGCTGTTTTTT	CASSLIRERYTGELFF
TRBV19	TRBJ2-5	TRBD2	.	TGTGCCAGTAGTCTAGGAGCGGGGGATTTTGAAGAGACCCAGTACTTC	CASSLGAGDFEETQYF